Presented here are 3 T cell receptor beta chains from one specimen sequenced in a study of Tregs in tolerant kidney transplant recipients. Method: immunoSEQ multiplex PCR; TCRdb's copy keeps in-frame clones and lacks some. Of about 240,000 clones in the sample, 80% to 85% were seen once. The sequencing sample was made of CD4+ T cells from blood. The receptor source for this set is a human donor in good health.

This clone was counted a single time. The chain carries TRBV7-2 and TRBJ2-3; 11 positions agree with TRBD2. Germline values: CDR1 SGHTA, CDR2 FQGNSA. The CDR3 totals 17 residues. J gave up 2 bases and V 5 bases, and 9 bases lay outside the gene matches. DNA for the CDR3: TGTGCCAGCAGCCCAAGGGCTAGCGGGGGGACCACAGATACGCAGTATTTT. Its protein is CASSPRASGGTTDTQYF.

As concerns this clone: The CDR3 ends on some other residue instead of the conserved phenylalanine or tryptophan, so this is likely a read error. No DNA is shown, since the ends of the CDR3 on it are uncertain; the CDR3 is the one TCRdb lists. This chain connects TRBV6-5 to TRBJ1-2; no check of the table's D call, TRBD1, against the DNA was made. The CDR3 length equals 12 residues, ends included. Germline lookup yields CDR1 MNHEY and CDR2 SVGAGI. CDR3 region: CASSYSGGPLHL.

The V and J genes are TRBV19 and TRBJ1-2, with 7 bases fitting TRBD1. Germline V lookup: CDR1 LNHDA, CDR2 SQIVND (reference sequence). Losses at the gene ends were 5 bases for V and 9 bases for J; bases not matched to a gene: 12. This CDR3 comprises 14 residues. CDR3 sequence reads: CASSGTDPVVSYTF. The CDR3 region has the DNA TGTGCCAGTAGTGGGACAGACCCGGTGGTGAGCTACACCTTC.